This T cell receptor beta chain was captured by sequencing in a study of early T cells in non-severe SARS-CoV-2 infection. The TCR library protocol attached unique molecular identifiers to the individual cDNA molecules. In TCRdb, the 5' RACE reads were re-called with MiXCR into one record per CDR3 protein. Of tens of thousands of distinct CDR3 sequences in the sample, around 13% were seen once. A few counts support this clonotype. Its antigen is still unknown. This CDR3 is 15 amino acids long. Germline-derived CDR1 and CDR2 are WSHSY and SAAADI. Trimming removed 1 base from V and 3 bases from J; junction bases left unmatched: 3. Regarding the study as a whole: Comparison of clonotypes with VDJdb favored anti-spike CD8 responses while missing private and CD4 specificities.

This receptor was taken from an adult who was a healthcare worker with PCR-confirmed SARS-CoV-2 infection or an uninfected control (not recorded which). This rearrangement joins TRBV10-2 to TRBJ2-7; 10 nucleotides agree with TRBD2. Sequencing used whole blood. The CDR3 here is CASSEWGLAHYEQYF. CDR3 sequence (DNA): TGCGCCAGCAGTGAGTGGGGACTAGCGCACTACGAGCAGTACTTC.